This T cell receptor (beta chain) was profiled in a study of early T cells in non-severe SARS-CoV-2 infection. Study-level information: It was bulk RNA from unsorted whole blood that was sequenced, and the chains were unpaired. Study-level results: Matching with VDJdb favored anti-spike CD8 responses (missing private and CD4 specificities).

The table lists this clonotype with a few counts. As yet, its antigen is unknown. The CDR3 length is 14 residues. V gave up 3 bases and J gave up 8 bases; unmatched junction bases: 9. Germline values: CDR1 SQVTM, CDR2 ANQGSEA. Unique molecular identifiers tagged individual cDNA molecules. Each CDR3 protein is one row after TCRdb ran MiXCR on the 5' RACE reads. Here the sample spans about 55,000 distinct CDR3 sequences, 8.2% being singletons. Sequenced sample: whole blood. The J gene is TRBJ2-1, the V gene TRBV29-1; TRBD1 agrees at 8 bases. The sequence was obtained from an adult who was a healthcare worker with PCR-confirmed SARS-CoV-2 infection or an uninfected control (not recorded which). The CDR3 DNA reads TGCAGCGTTGACTCGGCAGGGGGCATCTATGAGCAGTTCTTC. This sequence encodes CSVDSAGGIYEQFF.